The 28 T cell receptor beta chains below were found in one sample sequenced in a study of blood T cell repertoires in COVID-19. The data were produced by immunoSEQ multiplex PCR, yet TCRdb's version contains in-frame clones alone and is incomplete. Of under 150,000 clones in the sample, around nine tenths were seen once. The sequencing input was peripheral blood. The receptors were sampled from a woman aged 70-85 years who had recovered from COVID-19.

The V gene is TRBV27, the J gene TRBJ2-1, with 11 positions matching TRBD2. CDR1 is MNHEY, CDR2 SMNVEV, per germline (reference sequence). The CDR3 is 20 amino acids. The J segment lost 4 bases and the V segment lost 4 bases, leaving 18 bases of the junction unmatched. CDR3 sequence (DNA): TGTGCCAGCAGTTCCAACCTACTAGCGGGGGCCCACCCCCGATACAATGAGCAGTTCTTC. Its translation: CASSSNLLAGAHPRYNEQFF.

V gene TRBV24-1 combines with J gene TRBJ2-3; 8 nucleotides align to TRBD2. CDR3 length equals 14 residues. Losses at the gene ends were 8 bases for V and 5 bases for J; bases not matched to a gene: 8. CDR1 is KGHDR, CDR2 SFDVKD, per germline. DNA of the CDR3: TGTGCCACCACAAACGGGGGGGGCGGAGATACGCAGTATTTT. This encodes CATTNGGGGDTQYF.

This rearrangement joins TRBV6-5 to TRBJ1-2, with TRBD1 matching 10 bases. J was trimmed by 8 bases and V by 9 bases; bases with no gene match: 6. The CDR3 length is 12 residues. Germline V gene sequence: CDR1 MNHEY, CDR2 SVGAGI. Here the CDR3 DNA reads TGTGCCAGTCGACAGGGGGCTTGGGGCTACACCTTC. Amino acids: CASRQGAWGYTF.

V and J are TRBV19 and TRBJ2-3, with TRBD1 matching 7 bases. The CDR3 loop spans 19 amino acids. Per germline, CDR1 LNHDA and CDR2 SQIVND (reference sequence). V was pared by 9 bases and J by 2 bases, with 23 bases of the junction left unmatched. CDR3 DNA sequence: TGTGCCAGCGCCCTTTCCGGGACAGCCCCCTCCGGCACCACAGATACGCAGTATTTT. Translated, it gives CASALSGTAPSGTTDTQYF.

The V call is TRBV7-9, the J call TRBJ2-7, with 7 bases that match TRBD2. V trimming: 0 bases; J trimming: 1 base; junction bases outside the gene matches: 6. CDR1 and CDR2 from the germline V gene are SEHNR and FQNEAQ (reference sequence). The CDR3 has 16 amino acids. Here the CDR3 reads CASSLAAGVLSYEQYF. CDR3 bases: TGTGCCAGCAGCTTAGCGGCGGGAGTCCTTTCCTACGAGCAGTACTTC.

V is TRBV25-1 and J is TRBJ2-7; a possible D gene is TRBD1 (5 bases). The CDR3 is 16 amino acids. The germline V gene encodes CDR1 MGHDK and CDR2 SYGVNS. Trimming took off 2 bases at V and 3 bases at J, with 17 bases between the two ends. The chain's CDR3 is CASSEKGSHGVYEQYF. The DNA for the CDR3 is TGTGCCAGCAGTGAAAAGGGGTCTCATGGGGTCTACGAGCAGTACTTC.

This chain uses TRBV2 with TRBJ1-5; TRBD1 is a possible D gene (5 bases). The germline V and J ends were trimmed by 7 bases and 7 bases, with 14 bases remaining between them. Per the germline V gene, CDR1 is SNHLY and CDR2 is FYNNEI. This CDR3 is built from 13 residues. CDR3 nucleotide sequence: TGTGCCAGCACCCTGGGGGGGGGACAGCCCCAGCATTTT. Translating it yields CASTLGGGQPQHF.

This chain links TRBV3-1 (or the pseudogene TRBV3-2) with TRBJ1-5, with TRBD1 matching 8 bases. This CDR3 region has 13 residues. CDR1 is LGHDT, CDR2 YNNKEL, per germline (reference sequence). V trimming: 3 bases; J trimming: 5 bases; junction bases outside the gene matches: 0. CDR3 sequence (DNA): TGTGCCAGCAGCCAGACAGGGGATCAGCCCCAGCATTTT. Protein: CASSQTGDQPQHF.

On this clone itself: The junction shows a germline mismatch at one end, possibly a read error. In DNA, the CDR3 is TGCAGCGTTGTGGCAGCCAACTACGGCTACACCTTC. Amino acid sequence: CSVVAANYGYTF. The V gene is TRBV29-1, the J gene TRBJ1-2; unclear D gene. CDR3 length equals 12 residues. From germline, CDR1 is SQVTM and CDR2 ANQGSEA.

With regard to this clone: Other DNA sequences in this specimen translate into the identical CDR3. This chain joins TRBV28 and TRBJ1-5; 9 nucleotides match TRBD1. The V and J ends lost 6 bases and 5 bases, in that order; junction bases with no gene match: 5. The CDR3 totals 14 residues. Looked up from germline, CDR1 is MDHEN and CDR2 is SYDVKM. CDR3 DNA: TGTGCCAGCAGCCCAGGGACAGGGTATCAGCCCCAGCATTTT. Translated: CASSPGTGYQPQHF.

On this clone: Sequence at one end of the junction differs from germline and may be a read error. The chain has TRBV5-6 and TRBJ1-2; 8 nucleotides agree with TRBD1. Looked up from germline, CDR1 is SGHDT and CDR2 is YYEEEE. The CDR3 runs to 13 residues. The chain's CDR3 is CASSLDRVVGYTF. The CDR3 region has the DNA TGTGCCAGCAGTTTGGACAGGGTGGTCGGCTACACCTTC.

The CDR3 sequence is CASRQGVNSGANVLTF. For the CDR3, the DNA is TGTGCCAGCAGACAGGGGGTCAACTCTGGGGCCAACGTCCTGACTTTC. The chain employs TRBV7-8 and TRBJ2-6; 8 positions agree with TRBD1. CDR1 and CDR2 from the germline V gene are SGHVS and FQNEAQ. CDR3 length equals 16 residues. J lost 0 bases, V lost 6 bases, and 4 bases had no gene match.

This clone was recorded a few times. As DNA, the CDR3 is TGTGCCAGCAGCCACCCGTATAGCGGGGGCACCGGCCCGACGTACAATGAGCAGTTCTTC. Amino acid sequence: CASSHPYSGGTGPTYNEQFF. The chain has TRBV3-1 (or the pseudogene TRBV3-2) and TRBJ2-1; 9 bases line up with TRBD2. The V gene's germline CDR1 is LGHDT and CDR2 YNNKEL (reference sequence). The CDR3 length is 20 residues. J lost 4 bases, V lost 3 bases, and 19 bases had no gene match.

The table lists this clone with a count of one. The chain carries TRBV5-1 and TRBJ2-3, with TRBD1 identical over 9 bases. V was clipped by 3 bases and J by 0 bases; unmatched bases: 5. CDR3 size: 16 residues. From germline, CDR1 is SGHRS and CDR2 YFSETQ. The chain's CDR3 is CASSSGDRDSTDTQYF. DNA for the CDR3: TGCGCCAGCAGCTCAGGGGACAGGGATAGCACAGATACGCAGTATTTT.

The chain couples TRBV11-1 to TRBJ2-5; 7 nucleotides align to TRBD2. This CDR3 region has 15 residues. J gave up 5 bases and V 1 base, and 7 bases lay outside the gene matches. The germline V gene encodes CDR1 SGHAT and CDR2 FQDESV (reference sequence). The CDR3 region has the DNA TGTGCCAGCAGCTTAGGGGGCGGGAGCCGGGAGACCCAGTACTTC. This codes for CASSLGGGSRETQYF.

The chain combines TRBV11-2 with TRBJ2-1, with D possibly TRBD2 on 5 matching bases. CDR3 size: 14 residues. Trimming left V 3 bases short and J 4 bases short, with 10 bases between. The germline V gene has CDR1 SGHAT and CDR2 FQNNGV. CDR3 residues: CASSFRVAYNEQFF. The CDR3, as DNA: TGTGCCAGCAGCTTCAGAGTAGCGTACAATGAGCAGTTCTTC.

The genes are TRBV10-3 and TRBJ2-5; 7 nucleotides agree with TRBD1. Germline loops: CDR1 ENHRY, CDR2 SYGVKD. There are 14 residues in the CDR3. V trimming: 6 bases; J trimming: 0 bases; junction bases outside the gene matches: 4. The CDR3 region is CAISPGGDQETQYF. The DNA of the CDR3 is TGTGCCATCAGCCCAGGGGGAGACCAAGAGACCCAGTACTTC.

There are a few counts of this clone. The gene calls are TRBV6-4 and TRBJ1-5; D might be TRBD1 (6 bases). The CDR3 runs to 16 residues. Per the germline V gene, CDR1 is MRHNA and CDR2 is SNTAGT. Deletions cut 8 bases from V and 3 bases from J, with 20 bases between. The CDR3 is CASPRGRLPFNQPQHF. CDR3 DNA sequence: TGTGCCAGCCCCAGGGGCAGGCTCCCCTTCAATCAGCCCCAGCATTTT.

The chain carries TRBV7-9 and TRBJ2-1, with a weak D call TRBD2 (6 bases). The germline V and J ends were trimmed by 1 base and 6 bases, with 7 bases remaining between them. Germline V gives CDR1 SEHNR, CDR2 FQNEAQ (reference sequence). The CDR3 is made up of 13 amino acids. CDR3 sequence (DNA): TGTGCCAGCAGCTTAGTGGGGGGCAATGAGCAGTTCTTC. Translating it yields CASSLVGGNEQFF.

A single count supports this clone. The CDR3 reads CSVQVGLWTQYF. The CDR3 region has the DNA TGCAGCGTACAGGTCGGGCTCTGGACCCAGTACTTC. This chain uses TRBV29-1 with TRBJ2-5, with a tentative D call TRBD1 (5 bases). V gave up 6 bases and J gave up 7 bases, with 15 bases separating them. Germline assignment: CDR1 SQVTM and CDR2 ANQGSEA. This CDR3 contains 12 residues.

The chain recombines TRBV28 with TRBJ2-3; 8 bases map to TRBD2. Germline V gene lookup returns CDR1 MDHEN and CDR2 SYDVKM. The V gene end was trimmed by 8 bases and the J gene end by 6 bases; junction bases not matched to a gene: 13. The CDR3 is made up of 15 amino acids. CDR3 protein: CASHSTWTSQDTQYF. CDR3 nucleotides: TGTGCCAGCCACTCAACTTGGACTAGCCAGGATACGCAGTATTTT.

The gene calls are TRBV6-5 and TRBJ1-2; TRBD1 is a possible D gene (5 bases). Germline V lookup: CDR1 MNHEY, CDR2 SVGAGI. This CDR3 is built from 12 residues. Between the trimmed V and J ends, which lost 7 bases and 3 bases, there was a span of 9 bases. The CDR3 loop is CASTQGDYGYTF. For the CDR3, the DNA is TGTGCCAGCACCCAGGGTGACTATGGCTACACCTTC.

This rearrangement joins TRBV7-2 to TRBJ2-1, with TRBD2 identical over 12 bases. This CDR3 is 14 amino acids long. The V gene's germline CDR1 is SGHTA and CDR2 FQGNSA. V shed 1 base, J shed 10 bases, and the junction held 2 bases outside the gene matches. The CDR3 DNA reads as TGTGCCAGCAGCTTAGGGACTAGCGGGACGGAGCAGTTCTTC. This translates into CASSLGTSGTEQFF. The whole variable domain, remainder taken from reference TRBV7-2 and TRBJ2-1, is GAGVSQSPSNKVTEKGKDVELRCDPISGHTALYWYRQSLGQGLEFLIYFQGNSAPDKSGLPSDRFSAERTGGSVSTLTIQRTQQEDSAVYLCASSLGTSGTEQFFGPGTRLTVL.

This chain joins TRBV5-5 and TRBJ1-4, with a weak D call TRBD1 (6 bases). Trimming left V 4 bases short and J 0 bases short, with 13 bases between. The CDR3 length is 16 residues. Germline V CDR1 and CDR2: SGHKS, YYEKEE (reference sequence). CDR3 protein: CASSRGQLATNEKLFF. DNA of the CDR3: TGTGCCAGCAGCCGAGGACAGCTTGCAACTAATGAAAAACTGTTTTTT.

The gene calls are TRBV7-9 and TRBJ2-4; no clear D gene. Germline CDR1 is SEHNR and CDR2 is FQNEAQ (reference sequence). The CDR3 covers 13 residues. V lost 2 bases and J 8 bases, leaving 10 bases between the germline ends. CDR3 residues: CASSLRQWDIQYF. CDR3 DNA sequence: TGTGCCAGCAGCTTACGACAATGGGACATTCAGTACTTC.

The chain has TRBV27 and TRBJ2-7, with 8 bases that match TRBD2. From germline, CDR1 is MNHEY and CDR2 SMNVEV (reference sequence). The V gene end was trimmed by 6 bases and the J gene end by 5 bases; junction bases not matched to a gene: 12. The CDR3 spans 15 residues. In DNA, the CDR3 is TGTGCCAGCAGCCCAGCGGGGGAAGGGGAAAACGAGCAGTACTTC. Protein: CASSPAGEGENEQYF.

The rearrangement joins TRBV28 to TRBJ1-4, with D tentatively TRBD1 (6 bases). The ends were cut back, 4 bases at V and 8 bases at J, with 14 bases in the middle. This CDR3 is 14 amino acids long. Germline CDR1 MDHEN, CDR2 SYDVKM. CDR3 region: CASSSPGQWEKLFF. The CDR3 region has the DNA TGTGCCAGCAGTTCTCCGGGACAATGGGAAAAACTGTTTTTT.

This sequence joins TRBV10-3 and TRBJ2-7, with no clear D. V shed 11 bases and J shed 3 bases, with 11 bases lying between them. The germline V gene has CDR1 ENHRY and CDR2 SYGVKD. The CDR3 contains 11 residues. The CDR3 loop reads CAAAGNYEQYF. The CDR3 coding sequence is TGTGCCGCCGCCGGTAACTACGAGCAGTACTTC.